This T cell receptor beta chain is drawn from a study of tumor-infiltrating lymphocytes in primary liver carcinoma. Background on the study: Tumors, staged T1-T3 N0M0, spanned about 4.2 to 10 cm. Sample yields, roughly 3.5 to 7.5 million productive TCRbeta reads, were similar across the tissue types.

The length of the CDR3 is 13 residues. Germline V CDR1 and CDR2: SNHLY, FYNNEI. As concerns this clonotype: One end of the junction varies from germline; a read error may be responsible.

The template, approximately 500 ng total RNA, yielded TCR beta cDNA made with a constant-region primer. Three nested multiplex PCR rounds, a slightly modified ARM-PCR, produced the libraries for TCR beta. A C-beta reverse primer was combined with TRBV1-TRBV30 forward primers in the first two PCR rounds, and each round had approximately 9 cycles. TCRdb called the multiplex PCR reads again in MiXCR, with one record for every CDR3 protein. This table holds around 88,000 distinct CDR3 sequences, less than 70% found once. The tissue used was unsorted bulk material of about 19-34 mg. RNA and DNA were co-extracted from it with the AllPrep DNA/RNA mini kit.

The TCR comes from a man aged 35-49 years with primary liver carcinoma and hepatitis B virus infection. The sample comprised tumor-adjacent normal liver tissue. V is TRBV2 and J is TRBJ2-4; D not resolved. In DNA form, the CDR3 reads TGTGCCAGGAGTGACGTCAGTAAAAACATTCAGTACTTC. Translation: CARSDVSKNIQYF.